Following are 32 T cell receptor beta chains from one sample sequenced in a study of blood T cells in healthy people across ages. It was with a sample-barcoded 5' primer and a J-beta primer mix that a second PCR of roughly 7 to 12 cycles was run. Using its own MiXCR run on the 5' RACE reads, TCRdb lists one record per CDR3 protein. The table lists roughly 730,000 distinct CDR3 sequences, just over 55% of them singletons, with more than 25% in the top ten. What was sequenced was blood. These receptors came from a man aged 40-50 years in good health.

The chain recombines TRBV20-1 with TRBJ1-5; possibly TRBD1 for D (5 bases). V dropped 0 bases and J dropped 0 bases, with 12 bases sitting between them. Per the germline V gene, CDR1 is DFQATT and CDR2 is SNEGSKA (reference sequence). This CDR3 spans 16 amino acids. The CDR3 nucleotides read TGCAGTGCTAGAGATCAGGGCACTTATAGCAATCAGCCCCAGCATTTT. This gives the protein CSARDQGTYSNQPQHF.

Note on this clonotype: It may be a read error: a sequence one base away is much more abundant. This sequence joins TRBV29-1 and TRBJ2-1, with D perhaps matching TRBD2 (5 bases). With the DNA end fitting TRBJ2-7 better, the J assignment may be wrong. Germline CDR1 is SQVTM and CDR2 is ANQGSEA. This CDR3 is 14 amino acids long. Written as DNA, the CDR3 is TGCAGCGTTGAGAGGGAGAGCTCCTACAATGAGCAGTACTTC. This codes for CSVERESSYNEQYF.

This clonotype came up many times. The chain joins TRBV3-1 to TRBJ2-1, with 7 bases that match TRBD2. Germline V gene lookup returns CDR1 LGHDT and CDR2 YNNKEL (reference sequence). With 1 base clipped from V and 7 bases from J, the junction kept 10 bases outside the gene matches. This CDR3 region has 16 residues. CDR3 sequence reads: CASSQVGGGPLNEQFF. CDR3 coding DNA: TGTGCCAGCAGCCAAGTGGGCGGGGGACCCCTGAATGAGCAGTTCTTC.

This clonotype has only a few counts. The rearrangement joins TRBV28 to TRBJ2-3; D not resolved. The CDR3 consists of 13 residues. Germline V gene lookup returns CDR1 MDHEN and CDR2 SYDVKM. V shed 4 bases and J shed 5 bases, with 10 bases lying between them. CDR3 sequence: CASSSNVGDTQYF. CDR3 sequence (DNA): TGTGCCAGCAGTTCTAACGTGGGAGATACGCAGTATTTT.

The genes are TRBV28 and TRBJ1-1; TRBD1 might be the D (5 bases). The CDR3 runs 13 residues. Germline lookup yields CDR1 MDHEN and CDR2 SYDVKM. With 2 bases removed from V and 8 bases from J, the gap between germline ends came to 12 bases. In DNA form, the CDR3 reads TGTGCCAGCAGTTTACAGGGTGCCCTGGAAGCTTTCTTT. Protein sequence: CASSLQGALEAFF.

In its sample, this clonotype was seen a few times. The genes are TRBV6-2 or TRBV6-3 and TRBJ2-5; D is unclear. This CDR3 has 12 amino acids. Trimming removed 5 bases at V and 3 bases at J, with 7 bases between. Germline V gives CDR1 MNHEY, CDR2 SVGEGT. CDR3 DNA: TGTGCCAGCAGTCAATCCAAAGAGACCCAGTACTTC. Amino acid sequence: CASSQSKETQYF.

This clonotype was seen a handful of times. In nucleotides, the CDR3 is TGCAGCGTTAAGGGGACTAGCGGGAGCACAGATACGCAGTATTTT. It specifies CSVKGTSGSTDTQYF. The chain links TRBV29-1 to TRBJ2-3, with 12 positions matching TRBD2. Germline-derived CDR1 and CDR2 are SQVTM and ANQGSEA. This CDR3 has 15 residues. Unmatched junction bases numbered 3, after V lost 5 bases and J lost 0 bases.

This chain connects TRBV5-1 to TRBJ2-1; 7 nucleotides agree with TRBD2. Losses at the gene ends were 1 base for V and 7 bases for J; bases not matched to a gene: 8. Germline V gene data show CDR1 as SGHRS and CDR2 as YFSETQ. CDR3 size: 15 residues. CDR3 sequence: CASSLRTGGENEQFF. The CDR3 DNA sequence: TGCGCCAGCAGCTTGAGGACGGGAGGTGAGAATGAGCAGTTCTTC.

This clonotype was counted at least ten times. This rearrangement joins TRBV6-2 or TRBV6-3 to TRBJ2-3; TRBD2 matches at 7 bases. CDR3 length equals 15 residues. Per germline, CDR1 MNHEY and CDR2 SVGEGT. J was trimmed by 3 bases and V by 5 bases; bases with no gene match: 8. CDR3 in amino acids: CASSPRESGTDTQYF. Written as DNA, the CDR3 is TGTGCCAGCAGTCCGCGGGAGAGTGGGACAGATACGCAGTATTTT.

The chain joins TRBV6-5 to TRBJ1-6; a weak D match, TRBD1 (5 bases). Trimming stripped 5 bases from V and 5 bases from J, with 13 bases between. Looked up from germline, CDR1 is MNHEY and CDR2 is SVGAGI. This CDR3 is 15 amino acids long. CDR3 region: CASSGLEGNNSPLHF. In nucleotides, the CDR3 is TGTGCCAGCAGTGGGCTTGAGGGGAATAATTCACCCCTCCACTTT.

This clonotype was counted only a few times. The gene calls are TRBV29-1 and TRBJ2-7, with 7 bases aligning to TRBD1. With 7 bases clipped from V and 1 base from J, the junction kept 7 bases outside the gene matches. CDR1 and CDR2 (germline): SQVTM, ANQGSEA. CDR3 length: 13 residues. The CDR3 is CSARQGVSYEQYF. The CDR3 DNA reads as TGCAGCGCGAGACAGGGTGTTTCCTACGAGCAGTACTTC.

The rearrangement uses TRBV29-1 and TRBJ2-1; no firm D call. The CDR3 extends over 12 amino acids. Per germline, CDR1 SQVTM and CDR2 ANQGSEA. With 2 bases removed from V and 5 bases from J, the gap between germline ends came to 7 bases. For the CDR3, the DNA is TGCAGCGTTGAATTTCGCGACAATGAGCAGTTCTTC. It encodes CSVEFRDNEQFF.

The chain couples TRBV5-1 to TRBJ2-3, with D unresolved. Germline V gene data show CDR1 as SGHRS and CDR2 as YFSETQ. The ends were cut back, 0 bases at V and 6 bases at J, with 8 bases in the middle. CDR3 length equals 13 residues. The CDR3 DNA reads TGCGCCAGCAGCTTGGCCGTGAGGGATACGCAGTATTTT. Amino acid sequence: CASSLAVRDTQYF.

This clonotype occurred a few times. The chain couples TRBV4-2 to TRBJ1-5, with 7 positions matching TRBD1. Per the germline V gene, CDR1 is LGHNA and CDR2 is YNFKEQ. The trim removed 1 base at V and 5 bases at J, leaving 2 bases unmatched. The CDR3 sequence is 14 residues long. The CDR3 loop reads CASSQGGGDQPQHF. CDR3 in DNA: TGTGCCAGCAGCCAAGGAGGGGGCGATCAGCCCCAGCATTTT.

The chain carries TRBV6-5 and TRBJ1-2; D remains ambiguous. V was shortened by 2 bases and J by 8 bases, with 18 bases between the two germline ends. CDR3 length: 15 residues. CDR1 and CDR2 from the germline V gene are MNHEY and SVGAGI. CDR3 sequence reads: CASSYGPLRGQGYTF. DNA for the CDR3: TGTGCCAGCAGTTACGGTCCTTTACGCGGTCAGGGCTACACCTTC.

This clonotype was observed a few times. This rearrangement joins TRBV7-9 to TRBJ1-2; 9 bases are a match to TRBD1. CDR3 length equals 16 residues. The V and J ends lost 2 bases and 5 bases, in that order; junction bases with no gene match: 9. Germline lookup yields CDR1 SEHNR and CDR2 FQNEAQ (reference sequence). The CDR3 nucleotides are TGTGCCAGCAGCTTACCCGAGAGACAGGGGGGATATGGCTACACCTTC. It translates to CASSLPERQGGYGYTF. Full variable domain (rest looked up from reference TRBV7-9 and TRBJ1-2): DTGVSQNPRHKITKRGQNVTFRCDPISEHNRLYWYRQTLGQGPEFLTYFQNEAQLEKSRLLSDRFSAERPKGSFSTLEIQRTEQGDSAMYLCASSLPERQGGYGYTFGSGTRLTVV.

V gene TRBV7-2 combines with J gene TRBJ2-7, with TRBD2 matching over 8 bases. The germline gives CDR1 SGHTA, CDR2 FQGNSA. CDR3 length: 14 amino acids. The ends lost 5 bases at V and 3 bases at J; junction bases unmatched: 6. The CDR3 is CASSRGGGLYEQYF. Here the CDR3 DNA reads TGTGCCAGCAGCCGGGGCGGGGGGCTCTACGAGCAGTACTTC.

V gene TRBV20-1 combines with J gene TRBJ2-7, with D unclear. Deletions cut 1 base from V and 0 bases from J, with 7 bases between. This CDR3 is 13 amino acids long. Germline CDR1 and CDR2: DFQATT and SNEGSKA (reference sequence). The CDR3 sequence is CSARAQNSYEQYF. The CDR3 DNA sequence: TGCAGTGCTAGAGCCCAGAACTCCTACGAGCAGTACTTC.

The CDR3 DNA sequence: TGCAGTGCTAGTCGGTCAGGGGAGGGTGAGCAGTACTTC. Translated, it gives CSASRSGEGEQYF. The rearrangement uses TRBV20-1 and TRBJ2-5, with a tentative D call TRBD2 (7 bases). Between the trimmed V and J ends, which lost 3 bases and 11 bases, there was a span of 19 bases. This CDR3 spans 13 amino acids. Looked up from germline, CDR1 is DFQATT and CDR2 is SNEGSKA (reference sequence).

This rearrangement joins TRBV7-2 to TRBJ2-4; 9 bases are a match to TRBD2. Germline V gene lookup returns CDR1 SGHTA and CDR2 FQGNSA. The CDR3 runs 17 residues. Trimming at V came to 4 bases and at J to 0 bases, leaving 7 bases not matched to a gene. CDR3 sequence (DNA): TGTGCCAGCAGCTCAGCGGGAGGCCGACTAGCCAAAAACATTCAGTACTTC. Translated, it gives CASSSAGGRLAKNIQYF.

CDR3 amino acids: CASSRGLVVGNEQYF. CDR3 DNA: TGTGCCAGCTCAAGGGGGCTAGTCGTTGGGAATGAGCAGTACTTC. The V call is TRBV7-3, the J call TRBJ2-5; 7 positions match TRBD1. Germline lookup yields CDR1 SGHTA and CDR2 FQGTGA. With V trimmed by 8 bases and J by 11 bases, 20 bases remained unmatched. The CDR3 consists of 15 residues.

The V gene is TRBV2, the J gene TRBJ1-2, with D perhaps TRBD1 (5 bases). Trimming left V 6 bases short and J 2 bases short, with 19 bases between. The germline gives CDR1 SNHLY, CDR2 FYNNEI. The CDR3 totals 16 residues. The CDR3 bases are TGTGCCAGCAGCTCGTCGCTAGGGGCTTTAAACTATGGCTACACCTTC. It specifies CASSSSLGALNYGYTF.

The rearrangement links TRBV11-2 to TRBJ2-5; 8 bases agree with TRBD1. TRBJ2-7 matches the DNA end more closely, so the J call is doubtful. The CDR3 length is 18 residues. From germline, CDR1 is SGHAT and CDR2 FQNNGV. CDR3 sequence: CASSPFVAGTGHPYEQYF. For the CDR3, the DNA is TGTGCCAGCAGCCCCTTTGTAGCCGGGACAGGCCATCCTTACGAGCAGTACTTC.

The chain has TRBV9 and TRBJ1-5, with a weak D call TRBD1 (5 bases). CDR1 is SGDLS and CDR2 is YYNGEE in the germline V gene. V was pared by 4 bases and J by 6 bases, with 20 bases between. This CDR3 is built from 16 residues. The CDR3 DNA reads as TGTGCCAGCAGCACCGGATTGGGGGGAGTGGGTCAGCCCCAGCATTTT. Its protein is CASSTGLGGVGQPQHF. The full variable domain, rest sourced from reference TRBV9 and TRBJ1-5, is DSGVTQTPKHLITATGQRVTLRCSPRSGDLSVYWYQQSLDQGLQFLIQYYNGEERAKGNILERFSAQQFPDLHSELNLSSLELGDSALYFCASSTGLGGVGQPQHFGDGTRLSIL.

The chain's CDR3 is CSGLMKNIQYF. The CDR3 DNA is TGCAGTGGACTGATGAAAAACATTCAGTACTTC. V gene TRBV20-1 combines with J gene TRBJ2-4; D is uncertain. CDR1 DFQATT and CDR2 SNEGSKA come from the germline V gene (reference sequence). The V and J ends lost 7 bases and 4 bases respectively, with 8 bases between them. CDR3 length: 11 amino acids.

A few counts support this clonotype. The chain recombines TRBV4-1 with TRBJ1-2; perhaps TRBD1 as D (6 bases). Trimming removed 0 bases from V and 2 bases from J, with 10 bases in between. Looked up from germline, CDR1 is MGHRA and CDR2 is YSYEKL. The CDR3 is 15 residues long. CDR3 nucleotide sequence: TGCGCCAGCAGCCAAGATCGGACAGACAACTATGGCTACACCTTC. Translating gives CASSQDRTDNYGYTF.

CDR3 sequence reads: CASSSGTSVETQYF. The CDR3 region has the DNA TGTGCCAGCAGCTCAGGGACTAGCGTCGAGACCCAGTACTTC. The chain is built from TRBV5-6 and TRBJ2-5; 10 positions agree with TRBD2. Germline trimming cut 3 bases from V and 5 bases from J; bases unmatched to any gene: 4. The CDR3 is 14 residues long. CDR1 SGHDT and CDR2 YYEEEE come from the germline V gene.

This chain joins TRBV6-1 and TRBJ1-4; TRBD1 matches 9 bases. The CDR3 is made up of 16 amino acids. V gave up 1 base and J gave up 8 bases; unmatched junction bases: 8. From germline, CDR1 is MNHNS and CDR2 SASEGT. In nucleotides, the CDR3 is TGTGCCAGCAGTGAAGTCCGAGGACAGGGGTACGAAAAACTGTTTTTT. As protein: CASSEVRGQGYEKLFF.

The CDR3 region has the DNA TGTGCCAGCAGCTCCGACCCCTTGAGGACCCAGTACTTC. Translated, it gives CASSSDPLRTQYF. V is TRBV3-1 and J is TRBJ2-5; no definite D call. The CDR3 runs to 13 residues. V was clipped by 5 bases and J by 7 bases, with 14 bases between them. CDR1 LGHDT and CDR2 YNNKEL come from the germline V gene (reference sequence).

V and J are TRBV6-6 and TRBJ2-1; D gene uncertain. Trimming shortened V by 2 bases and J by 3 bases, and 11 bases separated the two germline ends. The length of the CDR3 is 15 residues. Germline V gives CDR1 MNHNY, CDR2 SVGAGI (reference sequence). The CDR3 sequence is CASSYPPKSYNEQFF. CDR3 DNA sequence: TGTGCCAGCAGTTACCCACCTAAAAGCTACAATGAGCAGTTCTTC.

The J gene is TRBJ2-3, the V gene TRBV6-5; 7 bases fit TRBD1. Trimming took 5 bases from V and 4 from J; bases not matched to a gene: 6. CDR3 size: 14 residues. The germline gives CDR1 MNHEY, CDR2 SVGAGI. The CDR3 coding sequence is TGTGCCAGCAGTATAGGACAGGTTGCAGATACGCAGTATTTT. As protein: CASSIGQVADTQYF.

The CDR3 DNA follows: TGTGCCAGCAGCAGGGGACTAGCGGGAGACGAGACCCAGTACTTC. This gives the protein CASSRGLAGDETQYF. This chain uses TRBV5-4 with TRBJ2-5; 14 bases agree with TRBD2. Per germline, CDR1 SGHNT and CDR2 YYREEE (reference sequence). The CDR3 sequence is 15 residues long. The V segment lost 4 bases and the J segment 5 bases; nucleotides outside the gene matches: 4. The full variable domain, rest sourced from reference TRBV5-4 and TRBJ2-5, is ETGVTQSPTHLIKTRGQQVTLRCSSQSGHNTVSWYQQALGQGPQFIFQYYREEENGRGNFPPRFSGLQFPNYSSELNVNALELDDSALYLCASSRGLAGDETQYFGPGTRLLVL.